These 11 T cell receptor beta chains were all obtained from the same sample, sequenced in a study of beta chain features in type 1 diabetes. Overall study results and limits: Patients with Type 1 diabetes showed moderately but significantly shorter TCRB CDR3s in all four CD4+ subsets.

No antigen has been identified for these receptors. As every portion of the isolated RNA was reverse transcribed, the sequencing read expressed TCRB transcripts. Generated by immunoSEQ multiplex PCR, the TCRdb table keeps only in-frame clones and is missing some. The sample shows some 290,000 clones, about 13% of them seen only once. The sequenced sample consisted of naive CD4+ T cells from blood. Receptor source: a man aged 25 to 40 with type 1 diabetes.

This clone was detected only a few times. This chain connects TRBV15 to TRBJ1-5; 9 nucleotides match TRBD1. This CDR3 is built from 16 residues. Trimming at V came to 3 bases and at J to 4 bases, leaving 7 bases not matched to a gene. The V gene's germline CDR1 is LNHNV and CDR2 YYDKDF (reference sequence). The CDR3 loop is CATSSEPGQGNQPQHF. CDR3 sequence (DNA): TGTGCCACCAGCAGCGAACCCGGACAGGGGAATCAGCCCCAGCATTTT.

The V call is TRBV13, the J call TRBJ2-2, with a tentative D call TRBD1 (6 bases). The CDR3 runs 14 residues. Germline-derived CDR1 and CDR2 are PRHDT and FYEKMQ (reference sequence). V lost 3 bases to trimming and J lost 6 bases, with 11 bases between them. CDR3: CASSLNRAAGELFF. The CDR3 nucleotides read TGTGCCAGCAGCTTGAACAGGGCCGCCGGGGAGCTGTTTTTT.

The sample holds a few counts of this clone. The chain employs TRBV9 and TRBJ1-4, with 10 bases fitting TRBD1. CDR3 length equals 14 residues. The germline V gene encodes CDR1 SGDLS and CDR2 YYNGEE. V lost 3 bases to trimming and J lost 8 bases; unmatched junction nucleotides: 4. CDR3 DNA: TGTGCCAGCAGCGCTTCGGGACAGGGGGAAAAACTGTTTTTT. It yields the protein CASSASGQGEKLFF.

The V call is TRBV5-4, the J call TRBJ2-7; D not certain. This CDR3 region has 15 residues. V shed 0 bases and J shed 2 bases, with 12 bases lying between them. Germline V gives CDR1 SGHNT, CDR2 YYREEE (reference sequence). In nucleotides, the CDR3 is TGTGCCAGCAGCTTGGGTGGGCCATCCCCCTACGAGCAGTACTTC. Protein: CASSLGGPSPYEQYF.

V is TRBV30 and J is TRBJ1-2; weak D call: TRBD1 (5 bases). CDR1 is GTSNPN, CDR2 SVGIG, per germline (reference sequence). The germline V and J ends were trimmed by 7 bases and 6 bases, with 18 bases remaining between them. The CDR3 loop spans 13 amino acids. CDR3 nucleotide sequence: TGTGCCTTGTGGGGGGTTACAGGTGATGGCTACACCTTC. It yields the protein CALWGVTGDGYTF.

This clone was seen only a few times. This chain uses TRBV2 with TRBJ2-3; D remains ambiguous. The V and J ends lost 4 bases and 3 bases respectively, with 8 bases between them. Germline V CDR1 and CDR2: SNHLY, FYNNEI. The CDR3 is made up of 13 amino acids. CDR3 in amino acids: CASSGTVTDTQYF. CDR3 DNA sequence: TGTGCCAGCAGTGGAACGGTAACAGATACGCAGTATTTT.

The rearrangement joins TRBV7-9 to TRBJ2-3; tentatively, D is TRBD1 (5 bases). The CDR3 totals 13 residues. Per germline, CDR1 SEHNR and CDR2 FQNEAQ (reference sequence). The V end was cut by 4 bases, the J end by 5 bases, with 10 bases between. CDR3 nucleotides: TGTGCCAGCAGCTCAAGACAGAGAGATACGCAGTATTTT. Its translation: CASSSRQRDTQYF.

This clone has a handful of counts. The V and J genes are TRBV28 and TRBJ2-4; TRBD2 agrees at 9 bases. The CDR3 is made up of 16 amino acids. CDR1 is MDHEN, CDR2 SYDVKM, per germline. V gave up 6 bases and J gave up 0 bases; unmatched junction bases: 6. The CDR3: CASSLAGALAKNIQYF. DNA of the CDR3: TGTGCCAGCAGCTTAGCGGGAGCCCTAGCCAAAAACATTCAGTACTTC.

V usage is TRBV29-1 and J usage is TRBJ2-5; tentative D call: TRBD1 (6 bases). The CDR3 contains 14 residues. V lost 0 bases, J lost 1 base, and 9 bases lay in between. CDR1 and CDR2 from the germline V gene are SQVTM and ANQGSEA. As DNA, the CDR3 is TGCAGCGTTGAAGATGACAGGCGCCAAGAGACCCAGTACTTC. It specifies CSVEDDRRQETQYF. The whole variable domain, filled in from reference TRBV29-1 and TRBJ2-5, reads SAVISQKPSRDICQRGTSLTIQCQVDSQVTMMFWYRQQPGQSLTLIATANQGSEATYESGFVIDKFPISRPNLTFSTLTVSNMSPEDSSIYLCSVEDDRRQETQYFGPGTRLLVL.

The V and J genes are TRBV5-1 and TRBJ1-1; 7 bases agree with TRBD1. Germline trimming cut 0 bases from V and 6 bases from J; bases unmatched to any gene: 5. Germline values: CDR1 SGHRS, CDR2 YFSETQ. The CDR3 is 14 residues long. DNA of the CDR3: TGCGCCAGCAGCTTGGCTACAGGGGACCCTGAAGCTTTCTTT. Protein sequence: CASSLATGDPEAFF.

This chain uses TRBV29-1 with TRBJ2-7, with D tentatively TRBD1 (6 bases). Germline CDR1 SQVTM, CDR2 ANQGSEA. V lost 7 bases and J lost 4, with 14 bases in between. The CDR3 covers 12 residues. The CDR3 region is CSAFIGGYEQYF. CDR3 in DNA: TGCAGCGCCTTTATAGGGGGTTACGAGCAGTACTTC.